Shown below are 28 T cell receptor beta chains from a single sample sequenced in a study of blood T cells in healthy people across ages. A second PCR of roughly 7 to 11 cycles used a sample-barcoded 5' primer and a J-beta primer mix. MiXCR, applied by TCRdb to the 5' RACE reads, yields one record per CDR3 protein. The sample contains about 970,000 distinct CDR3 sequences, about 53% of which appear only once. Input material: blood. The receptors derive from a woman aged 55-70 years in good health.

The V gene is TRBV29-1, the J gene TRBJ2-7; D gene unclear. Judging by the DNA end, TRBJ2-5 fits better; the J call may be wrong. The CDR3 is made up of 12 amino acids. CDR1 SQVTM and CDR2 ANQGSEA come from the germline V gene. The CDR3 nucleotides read TGCAGCGTTCAGTCCGCCTCGGAGACCCAGTACTTC. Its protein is CSVQSASETQYF.

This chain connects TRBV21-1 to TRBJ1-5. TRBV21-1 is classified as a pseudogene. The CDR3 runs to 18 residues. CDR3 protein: CASSKAQLEGFGNQPQHF. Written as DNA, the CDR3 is TGTGCCAGCAGCAAAGCCCAATTGGAGGGATTCGGTAATCAGCCCCAGCATTTT.

Here the CDR3 DNA reads TGTGCCTGGAGTGTGTTTGCGGGGACAGGGACCCGCGAGCAGTACTTC. This gives the protein CAWSVFAGTGTREQYF. The chain couples TRBV30 to TRBJ2-7; TRBD1 agrees at 9 bases. The CDR3 runs 16 residues. Germline lookup yields CDR1 GTSNPN and CDR2 SVGIG (reference sequence). V lost 0 bases, J lost 6 bases, and 12 bases stayed unmatched.

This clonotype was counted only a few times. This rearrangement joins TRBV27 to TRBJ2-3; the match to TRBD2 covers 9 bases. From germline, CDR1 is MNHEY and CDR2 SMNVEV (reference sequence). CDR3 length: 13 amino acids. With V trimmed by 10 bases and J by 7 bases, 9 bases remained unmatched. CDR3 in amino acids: CATHSGSPYTQYF. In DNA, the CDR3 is TGTGCCACCCATAGCGGGAGTCCCTATACGCAGTATTTT.

Written as DNA, the CDR3 is TGTGCCAGCAGGAACTACATGAACACTGAAGCTTTCTTT. Encoded protein: CASRNYMNTEAFF. The chain uses TRBV6-6 and TRBJ1-1; D gene ambiguous. This CDR3 is built from 13 residues. Germline CDR1 and CDR2: MNHNY and SVGAGI (reference sequence). Trimming took 6 bases from V and 0 from J, leaving 8 bases between them.

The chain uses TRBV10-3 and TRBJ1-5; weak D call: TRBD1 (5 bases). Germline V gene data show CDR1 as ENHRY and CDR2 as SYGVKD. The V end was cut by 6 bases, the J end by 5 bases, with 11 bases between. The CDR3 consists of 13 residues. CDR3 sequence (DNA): TGTGCCATCAGAAGACAGTATGATCAGCCCCAGCATTTT. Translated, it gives CAIRRQYDQPQHF.

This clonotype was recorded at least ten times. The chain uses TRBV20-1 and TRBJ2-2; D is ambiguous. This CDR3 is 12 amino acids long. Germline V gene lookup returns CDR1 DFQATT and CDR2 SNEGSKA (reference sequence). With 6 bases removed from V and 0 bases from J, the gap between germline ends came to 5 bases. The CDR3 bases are TGCAGTGCCCAGACGAACACCGGGGAGCTGTTTTTT. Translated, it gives CSAQTNTGELFF.

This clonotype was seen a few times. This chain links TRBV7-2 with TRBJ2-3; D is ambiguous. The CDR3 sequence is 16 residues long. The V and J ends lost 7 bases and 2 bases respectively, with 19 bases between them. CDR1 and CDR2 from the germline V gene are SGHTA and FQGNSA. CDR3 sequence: CASKSTAARNTDTQYF. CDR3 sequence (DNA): TGTGCCAGCAAGAGCACGGCAGCCCGTAACACAGATACGCAGTATTTT. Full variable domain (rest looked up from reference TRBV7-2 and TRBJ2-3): GAGVSQSPSNKVTEKGKDVELRCDPISGHTALYWYRQSLGQGLEFLIYFQGNSAPDKSGLPSDRFSAERTGGSVSTLTIQRTQQEDSAVYLCASKSTAARNTDTQYFGPGTRLTVL.

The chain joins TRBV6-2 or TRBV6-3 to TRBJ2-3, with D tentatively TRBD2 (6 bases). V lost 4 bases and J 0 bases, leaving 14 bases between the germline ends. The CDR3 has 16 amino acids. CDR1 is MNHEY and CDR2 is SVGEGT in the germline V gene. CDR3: CASSSRLEGSTDTQYF. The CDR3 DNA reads TGTGCCAGCAGTTCGCGACTAGAAGGAAGCACAGATACGCAGTATTTT.

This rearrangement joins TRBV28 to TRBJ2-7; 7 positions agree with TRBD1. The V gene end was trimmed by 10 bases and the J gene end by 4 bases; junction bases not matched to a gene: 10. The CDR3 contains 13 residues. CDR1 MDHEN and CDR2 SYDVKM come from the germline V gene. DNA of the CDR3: TGTGCCACCGAATGGGACAGCAATTACGAGCAGTACTTC. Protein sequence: CATEWDSNYEQYF.

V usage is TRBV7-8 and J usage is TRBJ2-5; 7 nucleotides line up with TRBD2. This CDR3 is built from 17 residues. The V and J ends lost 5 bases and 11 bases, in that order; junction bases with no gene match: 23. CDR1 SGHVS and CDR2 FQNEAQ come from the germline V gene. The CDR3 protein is CASSPLLGRERRNEQYF. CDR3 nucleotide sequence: TGTGCCAGCAGCCCCCTTCTAGGGCGGGAGCGTAGGAATGAGCAGTACTTC. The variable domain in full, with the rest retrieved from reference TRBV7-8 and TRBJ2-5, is GAGVSQSPRYKVAKRGQDVALRCDPISGHVSLFWYQQALGQGPEFLTYFQNEAQLDKSGLPSDRFFAERPEGSVSTLKIQRTQQEDSAVYLCASSPLLGRERRNEQYFGPGTRLLVL.

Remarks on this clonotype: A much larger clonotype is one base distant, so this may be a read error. The CDR3 sequence is CAGSKDSSYNEQFF. The CDR3 DNA follows: TGCGCCGGCAGCAAAGACAGCTCCTACAATGAGCAGTTCTTC. V is TRBV5-1 and J is TRBJ2-1, with D perhaps TRBD1 (5 bases). The CDR3 has 14 amino acids. CDR1 is SGHRS and CDR2 is YFSETQ in the germline V gene. The full variable domain, rest sourced from reference TRBV5-1 and TRBJ2-1, is KAGVTQTPRYLIKTRGQQVTLSCSPISGHRSVSWYQQTPGQGLQFLFEYFSETQRNKGNFPGRFSGRQFSNSRSEMNVSTLELGDSALYLCAGSKDSSYNEQFFGPGTRLTVL.

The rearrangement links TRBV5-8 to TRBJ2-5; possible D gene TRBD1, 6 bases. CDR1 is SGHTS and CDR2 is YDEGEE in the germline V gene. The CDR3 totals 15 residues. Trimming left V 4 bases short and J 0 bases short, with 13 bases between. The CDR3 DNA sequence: TGTGCCAGCAGCCCCAGGGACATAGACCAAGAGACCCAGTACTTC. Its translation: CASSPRDIDQETQYF.

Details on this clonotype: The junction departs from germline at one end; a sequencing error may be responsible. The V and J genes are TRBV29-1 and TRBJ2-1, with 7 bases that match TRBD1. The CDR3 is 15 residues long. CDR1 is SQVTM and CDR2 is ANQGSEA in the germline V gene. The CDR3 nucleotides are TGCAGCGTTCAGACAGGGTCAAGTCCCTACAATGAGCATTTCTTC. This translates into CSVQTGSSPYNEHFF.

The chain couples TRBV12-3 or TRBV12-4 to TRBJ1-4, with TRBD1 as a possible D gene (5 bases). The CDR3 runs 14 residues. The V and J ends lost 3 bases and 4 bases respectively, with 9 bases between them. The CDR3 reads CASSFQGGNEKLFF. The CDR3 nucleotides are TGTGCCAGCAGTTTTCAGGGAGGTAATGAAAAACTGTTTTTT.

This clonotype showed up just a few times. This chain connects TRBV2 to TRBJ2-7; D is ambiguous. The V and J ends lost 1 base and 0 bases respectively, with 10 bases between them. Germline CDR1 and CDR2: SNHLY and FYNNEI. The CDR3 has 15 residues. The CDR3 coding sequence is TGTGCCAGCAGTGAAGGCCAGCTAAGCTCCTACGAGCAGTACTTC. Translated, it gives CASSEGQLSSYEQYF.

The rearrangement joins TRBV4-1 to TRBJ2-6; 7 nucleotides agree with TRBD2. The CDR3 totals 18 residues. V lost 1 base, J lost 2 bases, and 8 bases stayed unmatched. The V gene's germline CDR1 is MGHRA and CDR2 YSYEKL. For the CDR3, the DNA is TGCGCCAGCAGCCAAGGGACTAGGAAGGACCCTGGGGCCAACGTCCTGACTTTC. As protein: CASSQGTRKDPGANVLTF.

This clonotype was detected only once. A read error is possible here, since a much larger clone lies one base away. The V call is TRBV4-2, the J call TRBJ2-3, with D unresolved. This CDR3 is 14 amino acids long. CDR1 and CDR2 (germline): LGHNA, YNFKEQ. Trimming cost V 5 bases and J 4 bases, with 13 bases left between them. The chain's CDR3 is CASSYNLGADTQYF. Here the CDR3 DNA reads TGTGCCAGCAGCTACAACCTTGGCGCAGATACGCAGTATTTT.

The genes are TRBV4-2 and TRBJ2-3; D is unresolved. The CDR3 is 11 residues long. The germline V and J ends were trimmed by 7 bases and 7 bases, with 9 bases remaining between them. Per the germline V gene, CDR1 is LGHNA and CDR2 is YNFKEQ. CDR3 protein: CASMARNTQYF. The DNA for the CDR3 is TGTGCCAGCATGGCTCGAAATACGCAGTATTTT.

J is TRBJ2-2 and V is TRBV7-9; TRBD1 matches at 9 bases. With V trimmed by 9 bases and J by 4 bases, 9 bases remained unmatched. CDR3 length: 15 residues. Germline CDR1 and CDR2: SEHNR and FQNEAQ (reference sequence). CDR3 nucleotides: TGTGCCAGTACGGAACAGGGGGCTGGCACCGGGGAGCTGTTTTTT. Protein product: CASTEQGAGTGELFF.

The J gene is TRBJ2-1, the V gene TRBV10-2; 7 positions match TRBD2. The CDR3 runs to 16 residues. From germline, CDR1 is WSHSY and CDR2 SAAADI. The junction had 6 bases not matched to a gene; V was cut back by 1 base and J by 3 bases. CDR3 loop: CASSEYQRGIYNEQFF. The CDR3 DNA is TGCGCCAGCAGTGAGTACCAGCGGGGAATCTACAATGAGCAGTTCTTC.

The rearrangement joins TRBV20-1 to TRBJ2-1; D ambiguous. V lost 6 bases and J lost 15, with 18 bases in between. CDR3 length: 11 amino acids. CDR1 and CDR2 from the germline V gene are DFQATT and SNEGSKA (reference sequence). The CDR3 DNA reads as TGCAGTGCCGAACCAATGGCGCGGAGGTTCTTC. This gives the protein CSAEPMARRFF.

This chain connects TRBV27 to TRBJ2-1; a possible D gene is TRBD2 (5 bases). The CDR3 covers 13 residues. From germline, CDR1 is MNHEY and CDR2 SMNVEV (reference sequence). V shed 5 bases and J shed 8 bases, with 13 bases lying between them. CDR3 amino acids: CASSVLVRDEQFF. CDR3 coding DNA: TGTGCCAGCAGTGTATTGGTGAGGGATGAGCAGTTCTTC.

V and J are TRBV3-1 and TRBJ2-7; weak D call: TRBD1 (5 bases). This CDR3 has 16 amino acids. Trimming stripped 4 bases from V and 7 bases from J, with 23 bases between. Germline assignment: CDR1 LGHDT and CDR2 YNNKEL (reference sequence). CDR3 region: CASSPGGSRVLGEQYF. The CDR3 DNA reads TGTGCCAGCAGCCCTGGTGGCTCCAGGGTTCTCGGTGAGCAGTACTTC.

The CDR3 DNA is TGTGCCAGCAGTCCCCGGGGGGGGATCATGAACACTGAAGCTTTCTTT. It is translated as CASSPRGGIMNTEAFF. The chain recombines TRBV12-3 or TRBV12-4 with TRBJ1-1, with D maybe TRBD1 (5 bases). V shed 5 bases and J shed 0 bases, with 16 bases lying between them. The CDR3 length is 16 residues.

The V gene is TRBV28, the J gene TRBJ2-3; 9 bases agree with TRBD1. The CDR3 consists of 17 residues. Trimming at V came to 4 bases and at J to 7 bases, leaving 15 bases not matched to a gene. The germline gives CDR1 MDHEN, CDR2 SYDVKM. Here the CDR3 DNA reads TGTGCCAGCAGTTCCTTCCCCGGGGGACAGGGAGCGTATACGCAGTATTTT. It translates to CASSSFPGGQGAYTQYF.

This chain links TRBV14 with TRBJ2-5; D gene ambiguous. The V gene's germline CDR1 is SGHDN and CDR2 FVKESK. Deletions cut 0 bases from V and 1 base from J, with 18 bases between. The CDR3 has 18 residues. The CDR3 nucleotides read TGTGCCAGCAGCCAAGAATGGATAGAAAGGCCAAGCCAAGAGACCCAGTACTTC. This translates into CASSQEWIERPSQETQYF.

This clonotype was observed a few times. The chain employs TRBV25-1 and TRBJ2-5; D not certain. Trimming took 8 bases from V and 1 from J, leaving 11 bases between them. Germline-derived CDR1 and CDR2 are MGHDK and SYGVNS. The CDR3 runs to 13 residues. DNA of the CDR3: TGTGCCAGCGGGATCGGTCCCCAAGAGACCCAGTACTTC. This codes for CASGIGPQETQYF.